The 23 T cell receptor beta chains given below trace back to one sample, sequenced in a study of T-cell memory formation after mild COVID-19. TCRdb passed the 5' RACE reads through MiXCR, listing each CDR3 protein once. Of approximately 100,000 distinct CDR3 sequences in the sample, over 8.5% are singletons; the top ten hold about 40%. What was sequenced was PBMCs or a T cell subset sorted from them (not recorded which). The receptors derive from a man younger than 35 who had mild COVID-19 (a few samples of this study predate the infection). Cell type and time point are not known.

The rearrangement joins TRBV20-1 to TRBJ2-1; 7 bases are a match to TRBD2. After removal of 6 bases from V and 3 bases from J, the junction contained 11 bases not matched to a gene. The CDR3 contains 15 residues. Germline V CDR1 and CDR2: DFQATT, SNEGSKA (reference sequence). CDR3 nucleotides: TGCAGTGCGAACCATCTAGCGGCCGTCTACAATGAGCAGTTCTTC. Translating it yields CSANHLAAVYNEQFF.

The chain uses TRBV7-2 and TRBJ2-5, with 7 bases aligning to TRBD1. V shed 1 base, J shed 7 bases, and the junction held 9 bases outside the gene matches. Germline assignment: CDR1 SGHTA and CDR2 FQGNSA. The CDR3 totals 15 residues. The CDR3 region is CASSLGDRASGTQYF. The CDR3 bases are TGTGCCAGCAGCTTAGGTGACAGGGCTAGTGGGACCCAGTACTTC.

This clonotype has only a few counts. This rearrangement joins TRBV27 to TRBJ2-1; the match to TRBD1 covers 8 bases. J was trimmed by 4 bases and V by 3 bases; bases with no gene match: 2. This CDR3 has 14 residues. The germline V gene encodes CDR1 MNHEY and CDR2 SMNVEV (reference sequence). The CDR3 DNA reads TGTGCCAGCAGTTTCCGGGACAGGTACAATGAGCAGTTCTTC. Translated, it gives CASSFRDRYNEQFF.

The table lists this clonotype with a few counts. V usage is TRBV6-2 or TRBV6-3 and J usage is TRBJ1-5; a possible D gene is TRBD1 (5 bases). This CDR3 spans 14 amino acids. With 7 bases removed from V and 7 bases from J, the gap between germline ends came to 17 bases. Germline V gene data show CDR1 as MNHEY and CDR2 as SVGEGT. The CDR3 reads CASTWPGGIQPQHF. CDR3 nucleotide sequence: TGTGCCAGCACCTGGCCCGGGGGAATACAGCCCCAGCATTTT.

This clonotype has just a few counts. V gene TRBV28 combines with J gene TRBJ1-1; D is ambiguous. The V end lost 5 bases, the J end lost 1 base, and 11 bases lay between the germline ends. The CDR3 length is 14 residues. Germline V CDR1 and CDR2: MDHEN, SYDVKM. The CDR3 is CASSPGESNTEAFF. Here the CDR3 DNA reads TGTGCCAGCAGTCCCGGCGAGTCGAACACTGAAGCTTTCTTT.

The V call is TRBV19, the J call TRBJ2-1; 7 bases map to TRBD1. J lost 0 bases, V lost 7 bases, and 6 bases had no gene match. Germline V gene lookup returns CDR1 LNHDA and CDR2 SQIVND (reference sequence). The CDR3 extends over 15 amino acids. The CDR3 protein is CASTLGDSSYNEQFF. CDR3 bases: TGTGCCAGTACTCTCGGGGACAGCTCCTACAATGAGCAGTTCTTC.

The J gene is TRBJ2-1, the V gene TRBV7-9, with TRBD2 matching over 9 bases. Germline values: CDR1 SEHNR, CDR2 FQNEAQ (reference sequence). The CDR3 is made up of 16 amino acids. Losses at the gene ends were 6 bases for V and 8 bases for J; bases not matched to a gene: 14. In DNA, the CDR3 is TGTGCCAGCAGTCCTACTTTGAGCGGGGGGACTGATGAGCAGTTCTTC. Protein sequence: CASSPTLSGGTDEQFF.

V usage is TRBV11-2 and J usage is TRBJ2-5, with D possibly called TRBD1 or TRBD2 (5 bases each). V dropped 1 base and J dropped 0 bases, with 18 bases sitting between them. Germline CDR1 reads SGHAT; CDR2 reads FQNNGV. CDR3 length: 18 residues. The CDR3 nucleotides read TGTGCCAGCAGCTTAGGAGGGATGGGGCCGCTGTACCAAGAGACCCAGTACTTC. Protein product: CASSLGGMGPLYQETQYF.

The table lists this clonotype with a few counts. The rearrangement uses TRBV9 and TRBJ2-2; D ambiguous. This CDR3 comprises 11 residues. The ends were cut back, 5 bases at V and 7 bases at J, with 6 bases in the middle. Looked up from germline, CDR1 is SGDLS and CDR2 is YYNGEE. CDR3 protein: CASRNLGELFF. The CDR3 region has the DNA TGTGCCAGCAGAAATCTCGGGGAGCTGTTTTTT.

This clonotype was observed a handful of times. CDR3 coding DNA: TGCGCCAGCAGATACAACACTGAAGCTTTCTTT. It codes for CASRYNTEAFF. The rearrangement uses TRBV5-1 and TRBJ1-1, with D hard to call. Germline V lookup: CDR1 SGHRS, CDR2 YFSETQ. Trimming left V 5 bases short and J 2 bases short, with 4 bases between. The CDR3 contains 11 residues. Based on the CDR3 plus reference TRBV5-1 and TRBJ1-1, the full variable domain is KAGVTQTPRYLIKTRGQQVTLSCSPISGHRSVSWYQQTPGQGLQFLFEYFSETQRNKGNFPGRFSGRQFSNSRSEMNVSTLELGDSALYLCASRYNTEAFFGQGTRLTVV.

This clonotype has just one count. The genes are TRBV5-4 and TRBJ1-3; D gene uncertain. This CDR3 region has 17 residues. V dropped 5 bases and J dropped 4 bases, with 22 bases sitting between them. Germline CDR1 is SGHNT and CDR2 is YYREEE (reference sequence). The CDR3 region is CASRMEGNKIGGNTIYF. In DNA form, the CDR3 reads TGTGCCAGCAGAATGGAGGGAAACAAGATAGGGGGAAACACCATATATTTT.

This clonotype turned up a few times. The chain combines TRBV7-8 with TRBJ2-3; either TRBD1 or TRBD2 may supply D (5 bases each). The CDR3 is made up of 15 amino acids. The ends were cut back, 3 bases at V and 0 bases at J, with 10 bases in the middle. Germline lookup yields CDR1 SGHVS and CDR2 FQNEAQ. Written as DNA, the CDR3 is TGTGCCAGCAGCTTTGGGACGACTAGCACAGATACGCAGTATTTT. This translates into CASSFGTTSTDTQYF.

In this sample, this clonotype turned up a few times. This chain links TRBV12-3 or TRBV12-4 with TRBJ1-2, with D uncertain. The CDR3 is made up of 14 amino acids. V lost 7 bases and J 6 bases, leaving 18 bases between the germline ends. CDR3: CASNPTETIDGYTF. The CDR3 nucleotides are TGTGCCAGCAACCCTACGGAGACTATAGATGGCTACACCTTC.

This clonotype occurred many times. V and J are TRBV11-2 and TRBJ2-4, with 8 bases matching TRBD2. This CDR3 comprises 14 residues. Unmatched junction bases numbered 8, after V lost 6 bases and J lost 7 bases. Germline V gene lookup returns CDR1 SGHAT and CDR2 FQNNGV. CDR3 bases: TGTGCCAGCAGGGAAGCGGGGGCCGGCAACATTCAGTACTTC. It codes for CASREAGAGNIQYF.

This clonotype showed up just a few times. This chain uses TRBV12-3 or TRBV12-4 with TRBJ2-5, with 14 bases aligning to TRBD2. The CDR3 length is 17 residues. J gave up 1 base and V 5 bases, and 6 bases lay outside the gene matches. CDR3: CASSPPGLAGGQETQYF. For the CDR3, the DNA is TGTGCCAGCAGTCCACCTGGACTAGCGGGGGGCCAAGAGACCCAGTACTTC.

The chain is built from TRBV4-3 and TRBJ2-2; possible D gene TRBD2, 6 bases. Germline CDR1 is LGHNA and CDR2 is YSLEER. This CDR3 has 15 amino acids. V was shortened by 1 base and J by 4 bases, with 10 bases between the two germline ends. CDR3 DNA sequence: TGCGCCAGCAGCCAAGCGGGGGTCGGCACCGGGGAGCTGTTTTTT. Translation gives CASSQAGVGTGELFF.

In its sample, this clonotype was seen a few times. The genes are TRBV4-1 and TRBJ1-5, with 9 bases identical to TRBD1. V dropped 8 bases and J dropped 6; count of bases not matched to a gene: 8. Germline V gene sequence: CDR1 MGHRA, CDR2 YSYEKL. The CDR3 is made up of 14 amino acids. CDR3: CASGSQGAGQPQHF. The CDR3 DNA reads TGCGCCAGCGGTTCACAGGGGGCCGGTCAGCCCCAGCATTTT.

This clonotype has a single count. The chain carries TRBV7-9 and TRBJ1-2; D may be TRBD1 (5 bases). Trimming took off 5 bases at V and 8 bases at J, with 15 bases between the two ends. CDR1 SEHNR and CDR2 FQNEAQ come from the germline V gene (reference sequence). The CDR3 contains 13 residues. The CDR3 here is CASSQRGEEGYTF. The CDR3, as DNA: TGTGCCAGCAGCCAAAGGGGAGAGGAAGGCTACACCTTC.

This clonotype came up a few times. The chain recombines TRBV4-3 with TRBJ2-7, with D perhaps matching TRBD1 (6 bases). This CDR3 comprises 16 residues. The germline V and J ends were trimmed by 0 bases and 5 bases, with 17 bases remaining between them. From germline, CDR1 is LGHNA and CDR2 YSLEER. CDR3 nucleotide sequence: TGCGCCAGCAGCCAAGAAGGGGGATTGAGGTTTCACGAGCAGTACTTC. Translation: CASSQEGGLRFHEQYF.

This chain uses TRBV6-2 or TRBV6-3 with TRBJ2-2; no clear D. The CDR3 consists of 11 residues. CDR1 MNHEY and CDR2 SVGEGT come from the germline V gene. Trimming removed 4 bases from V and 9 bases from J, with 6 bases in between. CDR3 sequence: CASSLNRELFF. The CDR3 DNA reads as TGTGCCAGCAGTTTAAACAGGGAGCTGTTTTTT.

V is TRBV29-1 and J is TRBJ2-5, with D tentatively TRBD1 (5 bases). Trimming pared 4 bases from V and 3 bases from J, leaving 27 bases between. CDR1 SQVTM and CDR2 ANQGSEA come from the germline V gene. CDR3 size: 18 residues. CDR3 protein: CSVGPSPHRPAGEETQYF. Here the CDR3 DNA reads TGCAGCGTTGGCCCAAGCCCCCACAGGCCCGCTGGGGAAGAGACCCAGTACTTC. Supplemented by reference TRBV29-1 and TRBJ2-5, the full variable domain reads SAVISQKPSRDICQRGTSLTIQCQVDSQVTMMFWYRQQPGQSLTLIATANQGSEATYESGFVIDKFPISRPNLTFSTLTVSNMSPEDSSIYLCSVGPSPHRPAGEETQYFGPGTRLLVL.

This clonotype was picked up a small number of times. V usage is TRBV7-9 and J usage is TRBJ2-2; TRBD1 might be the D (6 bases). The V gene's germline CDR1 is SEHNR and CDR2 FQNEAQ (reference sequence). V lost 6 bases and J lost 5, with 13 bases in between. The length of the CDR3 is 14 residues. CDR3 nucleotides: TGTGCCAGCAGATCTTCAGGGGATACCGGGGAGCTGTTTTTT. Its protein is CASRSSGDTGELFF.

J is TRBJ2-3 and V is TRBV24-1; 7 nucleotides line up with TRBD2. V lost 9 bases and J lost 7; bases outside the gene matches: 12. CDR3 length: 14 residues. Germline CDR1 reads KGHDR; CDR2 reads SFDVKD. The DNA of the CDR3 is TGTGCCACCGGATCGAGGGGCGGGGGAAATACGCAGTATTTT. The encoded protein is CATGSRGGGNTQYF.